Sequencing of this T cell receptor beta chain was carried out in a study of blood T cell repertoires in COVID-19. Overall study context: Whether acute or convalescent, the COVID-19 samples came from the United States, Italy and Spain.

Germline trimming cut 4 bases from V and 4 bases from J; bases unmatched to any gene: 6. The length of the CDR3 is 14 residues. CDR1 is SGDLS, CDR2 YYNGEE, per germline. Original handling: The assay estimated nucleated cells by amplifying reference gene primers. Measured with immunoSEQ multiplex PCR; TCRdb has only the in-frame clones, and not every one. V and J calls and clone size follow that table, whereas D and trimming were derived from the DNA. The repertoire holds around 53,000 clones, with 85% to 95% as singletons. This receptor was obtained from a human donor in a cohort sampled during active COVID-19. The sequencing input was peripheral blood. The chain links TRBV9 to TRBJ1-2, with TRBD1 identical over 8 bases. CDR3: CASSTQGAPYGYTF. As DNA, the CDR3 is TGTGCCAGCAGCACTCAGGGGGCTCCCTATGGCTACACCTTC.